The rows below give T cell receptor beta chains drawn from one sample of a study of T cells in Graves' hyperthyroidism and ophthalmopathy. TCRdb passed the multiplex PCR reads through MiXCR, listing each CDR3 protein once. The sample shows around 290,000 distinct CDR3 sequences, about a sixth of them seen only once. The sample consisted of blood. The receptors originated from an older woman with Graves' ophthalmopathy. Both conserved end residues are part of each CDR3. The D gene is left open where the match is weak. Only some rows state a clone size, as once, few, many or a class for expanded clones.

v_call	d_call	clone_size	j_call	cdr3_aa	cdr3_nt
TRBV28	-	many	TRBJ2-7	CASTSATSTGYEQYF	TGTGCCAGCACCTCAGCGACGTCGACCGGCTACGAGCAGTACTTC
TRBV6-2/TRBV6-3	-	-	TRBJ2-1	CASSPDRPGEHNEQFF	TGTGCCAGCAGTCCTGACAGACCGGGGGAACACAATGAGCAGTTCTTC
TRBV4-1	-	-	TRBJ2-7	CASSRGPDRPFYEQYF	TGCGCCAGCAGCCGAGGACCGGACAGACCGTTCTACGAGCAGTACTTC
TRBV10-2	-	many	TRBJ1-2	CASSVGQRAYGYTF	TGCGCCAGCAGCGTTGGACAGAGGGCCTATGGCTACACCTTC
TRBV28	-	many	TRBJ2-4	CASMLRAKNIQYF	TGTGCCAGCATGCTGAGAGCCAAAAACATTCAGTACTTC
TRBV9	TRBD2	few	TRBJ2-3	CASTRLADHTDTQYF	TGTGCCAGCACCAGACTAGCGGACCATACAGATACGCAGTATTTT
TRBV9	-	-	TRBJ2-1	CASSSEGGYFNEQFF	TGTGCCAGCAGCTCGGAGGGGGGGTACTTCAATGAGCAGTTCTTC
TRBV27	TRBD1	few	TRBJ1-6	CASNRDRGEGSPLHF	TGTGCCAGCAACCGGGACAGGGGAGAGGGTTCACCCCTCCACTTT
TRBV12-3/TRBV12-4	TRBD1	once	TRBJ1-2	CASSFPGQGDYGYTF	TGTGCCAGCAGTTTCCCGGGACAGGGAGACTATGGCTACACCTTC
TRBV12-3/TRBV12-4	TRBD2	many	TRBJ2-5	CASSDPGLQETQYF	TGTGCCAGCAGTGATCCGGGACTACAAGAGACCCAGTACTTC
TRBV3-1	TRBD1	many	TRBJ1-1	CASSPLPGQGARGEAFF	TGTGCCAGCAGCCCCCTACCGGGACAGGGGGCGCGGGGTGAAGCTTTCTTT
TRBV4-1	-	-	TRBJ2-7	CASSHGTEQYF	TGCGCCAGCAGCCACGGAACCGAGCAGTACTTC
TRBV5-1	-	-	TRBJ1-6	CASRGDINSPLHF	TGCGCCAGCAGGGGGGACATCAATTCACCCCTCCACTTT
TRBV2	-	many	TRBJ2-3	CASRVPRSTDTQYF	TGTGCCAGCAGGGTTCCAAGGAGCACAGATACGCAGTATTTT
TRBV6-6	-	-	TRBJ2-2	CASSYSNRHTGELFF	TGTGCCAGCAGTTACTCGAACAGGCACACCGGGGAGCTGTTTTTT
TRBV12-3/TRBV12-4	-	many	TRBJ1-1	CASSLGPGENTEAFF	TGTGCCAGCAGTTTAGGCCCGGGTGAGAACACTGAAGCTTTCTTT
TRBV20-1	-	few	TRBJ2-3	CSARAGAGRTDTQYF	TGCAGTGCTAGAGCCGGCGCGGGCCGCACAGATACGCAGTATTTT
TRBV28	TRBD1	many	TRBJ2-1	CATLSRDRGYNEQFF	TGTGCCACCTTGTCCCGGGACAGGGGATACAATGAGCAGTTCTTC